This T cell receptor (beta chain) originates from a study of OX40 agonist ivuxolimab in advanced cancers. TCRdb's copy holds only in-frame clones and misses some; the assay was immunoSEQ multiplex PCR. This table has roughly 140,000 clones, 94% appearing once. V dropped 4 bases and J dropped 3; count of bases not matched to a gene: 3. Germline V CDR1 and CDR2: SEHNR, FQNEAQ (reference sequence). This CDR3 region has 14 residues. Sequences were derived from CD4+ or CD8+ T cells sorted from blood, sampled in a trial of the OX40 agonist ivuxolimab. This chain links TRBV7-9 with TRBJ2-1; TRBD1 matches 7 bases. The receptor was isolated from an adult with an advanced solid tumor such as melanoma, head and neck, liver or kidney cancer. The CDR3 bases are TGTGCCAGCAGCTATCGACAGGGCTACAATGAGCAGTTCTTC. Translation: CASSYRQGYNEQFF. Using reference TRBV7-9 and TRBJ2-1 for the parts outside the CDR3, the full variable domain is DTGVSQNPRHKITKRGQNVTFRCDPISEHNRLYWYRQTLGQGPEFLTYFQNEAQLEKSRLLSDRFSAERPKGSFSTLEIQRTEQGDSAMYLCASSYRQGYNEQFFGPGTRLTVL.